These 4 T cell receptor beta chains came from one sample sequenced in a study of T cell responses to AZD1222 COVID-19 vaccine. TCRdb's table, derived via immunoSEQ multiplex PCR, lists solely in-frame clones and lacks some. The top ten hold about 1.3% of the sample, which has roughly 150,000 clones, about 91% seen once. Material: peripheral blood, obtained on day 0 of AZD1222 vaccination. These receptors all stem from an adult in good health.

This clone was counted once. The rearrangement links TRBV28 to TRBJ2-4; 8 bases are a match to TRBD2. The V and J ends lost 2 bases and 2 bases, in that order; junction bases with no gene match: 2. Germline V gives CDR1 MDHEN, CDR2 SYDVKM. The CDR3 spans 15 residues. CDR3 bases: TGTGCCAGCAGTTTAAGCGGGAGTTCCAAAAACATTCAGTACTTC. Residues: CASSLSGSSKNIQYF.

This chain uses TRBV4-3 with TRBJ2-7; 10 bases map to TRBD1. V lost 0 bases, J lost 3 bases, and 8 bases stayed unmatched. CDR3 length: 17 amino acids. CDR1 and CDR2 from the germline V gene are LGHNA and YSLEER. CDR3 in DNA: TGCGCCAGCAGCCAAGATAGGACAGGGGGTCACTTCTACGAGCAGTACTTC. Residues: CASSQDRTGGHFYEQYF.

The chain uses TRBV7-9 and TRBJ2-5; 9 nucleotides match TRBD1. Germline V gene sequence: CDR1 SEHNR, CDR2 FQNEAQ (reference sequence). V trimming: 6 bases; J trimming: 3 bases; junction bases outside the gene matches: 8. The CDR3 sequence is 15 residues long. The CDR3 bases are TGTGCCAGCAGTTCCCGGACAGGGGAAGAAGAGACCCAGTACTTC. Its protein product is CASSSRTGEEETQYF.

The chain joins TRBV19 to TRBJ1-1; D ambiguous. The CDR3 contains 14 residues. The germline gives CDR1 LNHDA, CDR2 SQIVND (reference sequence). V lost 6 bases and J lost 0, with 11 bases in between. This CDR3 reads CASRGQLLNTEAFF. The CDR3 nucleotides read TGTGCCAGTAGAGGGCAGCTTCTGAACACTGAAGCTTTCTTT.